The 9 T cell receptor beta chains presented below share a single source sample, sequenced in a study of cytomegalovirus exposure and HLA in healthy donors. The PCR ran on 60 Vbeta and 13 Jbeta primers. Profiling relied on immunoSEQ multiplex PCR, and the TCRdb table lists in-frame clones only, not all of them. The sample has around 110,000 clones, roughly a tenth seen once; the top ten hold 2.5% to 3.5%. The sample consisted of PBMCs. These receptors came from a man aged 25 to 40 in good health and CMV-seronegative.

The chain carries TRBV9 and TRBJ1-2; D is possibly TRBD1 (5 bases). Germline loops: CDR1 SGDLS, CDR2 YYNGEE. The CDR3 consists of 14 residues. V was cut by 1 base and J by 0 bases, with 7 bases left in between. The CDR3 DNA sequence: TGTGCCAGCAGCGTACAGGGTTCTAACTATGGCTACACCTTC. Translated: CASSVQGSNYGYTF. The variable domain in full, with the rest retrieved from reference TRBV9 and TRBJ1-2, is DSGVTQTPKHLITATGQRVTLRCSPRSGDLSVYWYQQSLDQGLQFLIQYYNGEERAKGNILERFSAQQFPDLHSELNLSSLELGDSALYFCASSVQGSNYGYTFGSGTRLTVV.

A few counts support this clone. The chain combines TRBV6-5 with TRBJ2-5; D unclear. The end of the DNA aligns better with TRBJ2-7, so the J call may be wrong. The CDR3 spans 14 residues. Germline V lookup: CDR1 MNHEY, CDR2 SVGAGI. The CDR3 bases are TGTGCCAGCAGCCCTTCGTGGAGCTCCTACGAGCAGTACTTC. Translating gives CASSPSWSSYEQYF.

The chain recombines TRBV30 with TRBJ1-1; TRBD1 is a possible D gene (5 bases). The CDR3 loop spans 13 amino acids. Germline CDR1 GTSNPN, CDR2 SVGIG (reference sequence). The V and J ends lost 1 base and 2 bases respectively, with 8 bases between them. The CDR3 DNA reads as TGTGCCTGGAGTGACGGACACAACACTGAAGCTTTCTTT. Protein product: CAWSDGHNTEAFF.

The genes are TRBV29-1 and TRBJ2-7; 9 bases are shared with TRBD2. Trimming at V came to 1 base and at J to 2 bases, leaving 9 bases not matched to a gene. Germline-derived CDR1 and CDR2 are SQVTM and ANQGSEA. The CDR3 is 16 amino acids. The CDR3, as DNA: TGCAGCGTTGAAGGGGGATCTAGCGGGGTAGCCTACGAGCAGTACTTC. Residues: CSVEGGSSGVAYEQYF.

V usage is TRBV11-3 and J usage is TRBJ2-2; 8 nucleotides line up with TRBD1. Germline assignment: CDR1 SGHNT and CDR2 YENEEA. V was pared by 6 bases and J by 4 bases, with 10 bases of the junction left unmatched. This CDR3 has 16 residues. DNA for the CDR3: TGTGCCAGCAGGACCGCCCGGACAGGGCCCACCGGGGAGCTGTTTTTT. Residues: CASRTARTGPTGELFF.

This clone was observed a few times. CDR3 bases: TGCGCCAGCAGCCTCGTACAGGGGGCTAGGACTGAAGCTTTCTTT. Translation: CASSLVQGARTEAFF. This rearrangement joins TRBV4-1 to TRBJ1-1; 9 bases align to TRBD1. The junction had 8 bases not matched to a gene; V was cut back by 4 bases and J by 5 bases. CDR1 MGHRA and CDR2 YSYEKL come from the germline V gene. This CDR3 contains 15 residues.

V usage is TRBV4-1 and J usage is TRBJ2-2, with 8 bases lining up with TRBD1. This CDR3 is 18 amino acids long. The germline CDR1 and CDR2 sequences are MGHRA and YSYEKL. Germline trimming cut 2 bases from V and 2 bases from J; bases unmatched to any gene: 10. The DNA of the CDR3 is TGCGCCAGCAGCCAACCGTTAAGGGGGACAGGTAACACCGGGGAGCTGTTTTTT. Its translation: CASSQPLRGTGNTGELFF.

In this sample, this clone turned up a few times. The V call is TRBV4-1, the J call TRBJ2-7; 7 bases map to TRBD1. The CDR3 covers 15 residues. Germline loops: CDR1 MGHRA, CDR2 YSYEKL. V lost 2 bases, J lost 5 bases, and 9 bases stayed unmatched. The CDR3 region has the DNA TGCGCCAGCAGCCAACCAACTAGGGGGCCTCACGAGCAGTACTTC. Protein sequence: CASSQPTRGPHEQYF.

This clone was counted only a few times. In nucleotides, the CDR3 is TGTGCCTGGAGCGCAGGGGGCTGGCAGCCCCAGCATTTT. Its translation: CAWSAGGWQPQHF. This chain uses TRBV30 with TRBJ1-5; 8 positions agree with TRBD1. J was trimmed by 7 bases and V by 3 bases; bases with no gene match: 5. The CDR3 is made up of 13 amino acids. Germline assignment: CDR1 GTSNPN and CDR2 SVGIG (reference sequence).